Listed below are T cell receptor beta chains from one sample, sequenced in a study of Graves' ophthalmopathy and Graves' hyperthyroidism. TCRdb re-called the multiplex PCR reads with MiXCR, one entry per CDR3 protein. The top ten hold around 7% of the sample, which has about 390,000 distinct CDR3 sequences, 15% seen once. Sequencing was performed on peripheral blood. These receptors were obtained from a woman younger than 35 with stable Graves' hyperthyroidism. Each CDR3 is given with its conserved first and last residue. The order of the fields is J gene, V gene, clone size, D gene, CDR3 length, CDR3 protein, CDR3 DNA. The D gene is left open where the match is weak. Size tells how often a clone was seen (once, few, many) or the class of an expanded clone, and some rows leave it out.

TRBJ2-5 TRBV6-8 NA TRBD1 15 CASTLGDRVDETQYF TGTGCCAGCACTCTGGGAGACAGGGTCGATGAGACCCAGTACTTC
TRBJ1-2 TRBV12-3/TRBV12-4 many TRBD1 13 CASTLGQGGGYTF TGTGCCAGCACCTTGGGACAGGGTGGCGGCTACACCTTC
TRBJ2-7 TRBV19 many TRBD2 14 CASSTAGGIYEQYF TGTGCCAGTAGTACAGCGGGGGGGATCTACGAGCAGTACTTC
TRBJ2-7 TRBV12-3/TRBV12-4 many NA 11 CASSWPGEQYF TGTGCCAGCAGTTGGCCAGGCGAGCAGTACTTC
TRBJ2-3 TRBV6-4 many NA 13 CASSDSDTDTQYF TGTGCCAGCAGTGACTCGGACACAGATACGCAGTATTTT
TRBJ1-3 TRBV18 NA NA 13 CASSTTAGNTIYF TGTGCCAGTTCGACGACGGCAGGAAACACCATATATTTT
TRBJ1-5 TRBV7-9 NA NA 13 CASIHGDTQPQHF TGTGCCAGCATTCACGGTGATACTCAGCCCCAGCATTTT
TRBJ2-7 TRBV12-3/TRBV12-4 many TRBD2 15 CASSVLAGDTYEQYF TGTGCCAGCAGCGTACTAGCGGGAGACACCTACGAGCAGTACTTC
TRBJ1-1 TRBV7-3 NA NA 14 CASSTGGYDTEAFF TGTGCCAGCAGCACCGGGGGGTACGACACTGAAGCTTTCTTT
TRBJ2-5 TRBV19 many NA 13 CASSKDSQETQYF TGTGCCAGTAGTAAGGACAGCCAAGAGACCCAGTACTTC
TRBJ1-2 TRBV27 few NA 12 CASSLIRNGYTF TGTGCCAGCAGTTTAATACGGAATGGCTACACCTTC
TRBJ1-2 TRBV20-1 few NA 12 CSARGWDYGYTF TGCAGTGCTAGGGGTTGGGACTATGGCTACACCTTC
TRBJ1-1 TRBV7-2 many NA 13 CASSQNPGTEAFF TGTGCCAGCAGCCAAAACCCGGGCACTGAAGCTTTCTTT
TRBJ2-2 TRBV24-1 NA TRBD1 16 CATSESGQGITGELFF TGTGCCACCAGTGAGTCCGGACAGGGGATTACCGGGGAGCTGTTTTTT